The sequence of this TCR beta chain was determined in a study of control samples from healthy donors and cancer patients. A few counts support this clone. The CDR3 sequence is 14 residues long. V lost 0 bases to trimming and J lost 0 bases, with 6 bases between them. The germline V gene encodes CDR1 MNHEY and CDR2 SVGAGI. Profiled with immunoSEQ multiplex PCR; TCRdb holds only in-frame clones, not every one. The table has 120,000 or so clones, roughly 92% seen once. The sequence was collected from an elderly man with head and neck cancer. The chain recombines TRBV6-5 with TRBJ2-7, with D possibly being TRBD2 (5 bases). Sequencing was carried out using PBMCs. CDR3 in amino acids: CASSYSRDSYEQYF. CDR3 nucleotides: TGTGCCAGCAGTTACTCGAGGGACTCCTACGAGCAGTACTTC.